This T cell receptor beta chain emerged from a study of T-cell memory formation after mild COVID-19. Overall study: TCR clusters mostly belonged to single donors. Whole-study findings and limits: Some SARS-CoV-2-responding clones were already detected in memory before infection. Those CD4+ clones that contracted were mainly in CM and EM (CD8+ ones in EMRA). Researchers could not confirm that second-wave clones peaking on day 37 targeted SARS-CoV-2.

Comment on this clonotype: What it recognizes is unknown.

Germline CDR1 and CDR2: LGHNA and YNFKEQ. The CDR3 runs to 16 residues. Trimming shortened V by 0 bases and J by 0 bases, and 9 bases separated the two germline ends. TCRdb independently ran MiXCR on the 5' RACE reads; one entry per CDR3 protein. The repertoire has about 200,000 distinct CDR3 sequences, approximately 10% of them found once; the top ten carry approximately 3.3%. Sequences were obtained from PBMCs or a T cell subset sorted from them (not recorded which). This TCR was recovered from a man between 18 and 29 years old who had mild COVID-19 (a few samples of this study predate the infection). Cell type and time point are not known. The genes are TRBV4-2 and TRBJ1-3; D remains unclear. The CDR3 bases are TGTGCCAGCAGCCAAGAGGTTTCAGGCTCTGGAAACACCATATATTTT. Protein: CASSQEVSGSGNTIYF.